This T cell receptor beta chain was recorded in a study of blood T cells in healthy people across ages. Per the germline V gene, CDR1 is MNHEY and CDR2 is SVGAGI. The CDR3 has 16 amino acids. Trimming removed 0 bases from V and 0 bases from J, with 10 bases in between. A sample-barcoded 5' primer and a J-beta primer mix were used in a second PCR of about 7 to 12 cycles. One entry per CDR3 protein results from TCRdb running MiXCR on the 5' RACE reads. The table lists approximately 830,000 distinct CDR3 sequences, about 59% of them singletons, with 25% to 30% in the top ten. Sequencing was done on a sample of blood. The sequence was obtained from a man in his thirties or forties in good health. V is TRBV6-5 and J is TRBJ2-3; D is undetermined. CDR3 sequence (DNA): TGTGCCAGCAGTTACTCGGGCAGAATGAGCACAGATACGCAGTATTTT. It codes for CASSYSGRMSTDTQYF.